This is a list of T cell receptor beta chains from one sample in a study of cytomegalovirus exposure and HLA in healthy donors. TCRdb keeps only in-frame clones here, not all; method: immunoSEQ multiplex PCR. The sample lists about 110,000 clones, approximately 85% seen once, with roughly 3% in the top ten. Material: PBMCs. These receptors were obtained from a woman between 18 and 29 years old in good health and CMV-seronegative. The conserved cysteine and the conserved F or W are not part of the CDR3 here. A D gene is named only where the DNA matches it firmly.

D gene: -
V gene: TRBV6-5
CDR3 length: 11
J gene: TRBJ2-3
CDR3 protein: ASSTGRTDTQY

D gene: TRBD2
V gene: TRBV5-1
CDR3 length: 15
J gene: TRBJ2-1
CDR3 protein: ASSLRYSSGLNNEQF

D gene: TRBD1
V gene: TRBV15
CDR3 length: 12
J gene: TRBJ1-2
CDR3 protein: ATSRPGGDYGYT

D gene: -
V gene: TRBV9
CDR3 length: 12
J gene: TRBJ1-3
CDR3 protein: ASTSDSSGNTIY

D gene: -
V gene: TRBV15
CDR3 length: 11
J gene: TRBJ2-7
CDR3 protein: ATSSEGLYEQY

D gene: -
V gene: TRBV15
CDR3 length: 15
J gene: TRBJ1-6
CDR3 protein: ATSRDLGPGVDSPLH

D gene: -
V gene: TRBV5-6
CDR3 length: 11
J gene: TRBJ1-5
CDR3 protein: ASSPGSGQPQH

D gene: -
V gene: TRBV28
CDR3 length: 12
J gene: TRBJ2-1
CDR3 protein: ASSSPGKYNEQF

D gene: TRBD1
V gene: TRBV28
CDR3 length: 13
J gene: TRBJ1-5
CDR3 protein: ASSPDRMENQPQH

D gene: -
V gene: TRBV5-1
CDR3 length: 13
J gene: TRBJ2-3
CDR3 protein: ASSLERLGTDTQY